These 26 T cell receptor beta chains originate from one sample sequenced in a study of OX40 agonist ivuxolimab in advanced cancers. Data came from immunoSEQ multiplex PCR; TCRdb stores just in-frame clones and leaves some out. The repertoire holds over 65,000 clones, over 75% seen once, with 4.5% to 6% in the top ten. This specimen was CD4+ or CD8+ T cells sorted from blood, taken in a trial of the OX40 agonist ivuxolimab. The receptors derive from an adult with an advanced solid tumor such as melanoma, head and neck, liver or kidney cancer.

The chain is built from TRBV6-6 and TRBJ1-5; D not certain. This CDR3 is 13 amino acids long. The V and J ends lost 10 bases and 3 bases respectively, with 13 bases between them. The germline V gene has CDR1 MNHNY and CDR2 SVGAGI (reference sequence). The CDR3 is CATKPGINQPQHF. DNA of the CDR3: TGTGCCACGAAACCAGGAATCAATCAGCCCCAGCATTTT.

This clone was recorded only once. The genes are TRBV6-5 and TRBJ2-2; D may match TRBD1 or TRBD2 (5 bases each). V was cut by 5 bases and J by 4 bases, with 14 bases left in between. Germline V gene sequence: CDR1 MNHEY, CDR2 SVGAGI. This CDR3 is 15 amino acids long. The CDR3 region is CASSPTWGSTGELFF. The CDR3 DNA follows: TGTGCCAGCAGTCCCACCTGGGGGTCCACCGGGGAGCTGTTTTTT.

The V call is TRBV18, the J call TRBJ2-7; TRBD2 matches 7 bases. V trimming: 3 bases; J trimming: 3 bases; junction bases outside the gene matches: 8. The CDR3 has 15 residues. The germline V gene has CDR1 KGHSH and CDR2 LQKENI. The CDR3 loop reads CASSPSRSSGYEQYF. CDR3 coding DNA: TGTGCCAGCTCACCTAGCAGGTCTAGCGGCTACGAGCAGTACTTC.

The V gene is TRBV4-1, the J gene TRBJ1-5; possibly TRBD1 for D (5 bases). Trimming shortened V by 1 base and J by 6 bases, and 22 bases separated the two germline ends. The CDR3 loop spans 18 amino acids. Germline V CDR1 and CDR2: MGHRA, YSYEKL. CDR3 in amino acids: CASSQGQGAGLFGQPQHF. DNA of the CDR3: TGCGCCAGCAGCCAAGGGCAGGGCGCGGGTCTCTTTGGTCAGCCCCAGCATTTT.

This clone was observed once. V gene TRBV28 combines with J gene TRBJ1-1, with D uncertain. Germline V CDR1 and CDR2: MDHEN, SYDVKM. V shed 7 bases and J shed 0 bases, with 9 bases lying between them. This CDR3 is 13 amino acids long. The CDR3 sequence is CASNLQLNTEAFF. DNA for the CDR3: TGTGCCAGCAACTTACAGTTGAACACTGAAGCTTTCTTT.

V usage is TRBV11-3 and J usage is TRBJ2-5; 8 bases agree with TRBD2. Trimming took 1 base from V and 2 from J; bases not matched to a gene: 3. The CDR3 consists of 15 residues. The germline V gene has CDR1 SGHNT and CDR2 YENEEA. Written as DNA, the CDR3 is TGTGCCAGCAGCTTAGTGGCGGGGGGTCAAGAGACCCAGTACTTC. Translating gives CASSLVAGGQETQYF.

This clone appeared once. This chain joins TRBV5-1 and TRBJ1-1; D gene unclear. V lost 3 bases and J 1 base, leaving 13 bases between the germline ends. Germline-derived CDR1 and CDR2 are SGHRS and YFSETQ. CDR3 length: 15 residues. DNA of the CDR3: TGCGCCAGCAGCTCCAGGCTGGGAGGGAACACTGAAGCTTTCTTT. Its translation is CASSSRLGGNTEAFF.

This clone qualifies as medium-sized. This sequence joins TRBV6-6 and TRBJ1-5, with 8 bases aligning to TRBD1. V gave up 5 bases and J gave up 11 bases; unmatched junction bases: 8. The CDR3 is 13 residues long. CDR1 MNHNY and CDR2 SVGAGI come from the germline V gene (reference sequence). CDR3 region: CASSLNQGATQHF. CDR3 nucleotide sequence: TGTGCCAGCAGTCTTAATCAGGGGGCGACCCAGCATTTT.

V gene TRBV14 combines with J gene TRBJ2-3, with TRBD2 matching over 9 bases. J lost 4 bases, V lost 1 base, and 15 bases had no gene match. Germline V lookup: CDR1 SGHDN, CDR2 FVKESK. The CDR3 runs to 19 residues. CDR3 amino acids: CASSQAPGQTLAGADTQYF. In DNA form, the CDR3 reads TGTGCCAGCAGCCAAGCCCCGGGACAGACCTTAGCGGGGGCAGATACGCAGTATTTT. Variable domain in full (rest from reference TRBV14 and TRBJ2-3): EAGVTQFPSHSVIEKGQTVTLRCDPISGHDNLYWYRRVMGKEIKFLLHFVKESKQDESGMPNNRFLAERTGGTYSTLKVQPAELEDSGVYFCASSQAPGQTLAGADTQYFGPGTRLTVL.

The chain joins TRBV29-1 to TRBJ2-3; D is perhaps TRBD2 (5 bases). Trimming removed 0 bases from V and 9 bases from J, with 10 bases in between. This CDR3 comprises 12 residues. Germline V gene lookup returns CDR1 SQVTM and CDR2 ANQGSEA. The CDR3 protein is CSVEERVLTQYF. The CDR3 DNA is TGCAGCGTTGAAGAGCGGGTCCTAACGCAGTATTTT.

The rearrangement uses TRBV6-1 and TRBJ1-2; D gene ambiguous. The CDR3 consists of 12 residues. CDR1 is MNHNS, CDR2 SASEGT, per germline. Trimming left V 3 bases short and J 3 bases short, with 5 bases between. This CDR3 reads CASSDSYYGYTF. CDR3 bases: TGTGCCAGCAGTGACAGTTACTATGGCTACACCTTC.

The V and J genes are TRBV7-8 and TRBJ1-2; TRBD1 aligns across 7 bases. Germline V lookup: CDR1 SGHVS, CDR2 FQNEAQ. V was clipped by 3 bases and J by 6 bases; unmatched bases: 4. The CDR3 contains 13 residues. The CDR3 spells CASSFQTGDGYTF. The CDR3 bases are TGTGCCAGCAGCTTTCAAACAGGGGATGGCTACACCTTC. Complete variable domain (other parts from reference TRBV7-8 and TRBJ1-2): GAGVSQSPRYKVAKRGQDVALRCDPISGHVSLFWYQQALGQGPEFLTYFQNEAQLDKSGLPSDRFFAERPEGSVSTLKIQRTQQEDSAVYLCASSFQTGDGYTFGSGTRLTVV.

V gene TRBV5-8 combines with J gene TRBJ2-5; D perhaps matches TRBD1 (6 bases). The CDR3 contains 13 residues. Trimming removed 0 bases at V and 11 bases at J, with 14 bases between. CDR1 is SGHTS and CDR2 is YDEGEE in the germline V gene. The CDR3 sequence is CASSLAQGNGQYF. CDR3 DNA: TGTGCCAGCAGCTTGGCCCAGGGGAATGGGCAGTACTTC.

The chain links TRBV6-6 to TRBJ2-7, with a tentative D call TRBD2 (5 bases). V dropped 6 bases and J dropped 7 bases, with 10 bases sitting between them. There are 11 residues in the CDR3. Germline lookup yields CDR1 MNHNY and CDR2 SVGAGI (reference sequence). The CDR3 is CASSLSGEQYF. DNA for the CDR3: TGTGCCAGCAGCCTTTCGGGGGAGCAGTACTTC.

This clone was observed once. This chain uses TRBV6-5 with TRBJ2-7; TRBD1 matches 7 bases. With 3 bases clipped from V and 3 bases from J, the junction kept 5 bases outside the gene matches. The CDR3 runs to 14 residues. Germline-derived CDR1 and CDR2 are MNHEY and SVGAGI. CDR3 protein: CASSYGTDYYEQYF. CDR3 sequence (DNA): TGTGCCAGCAGTTATGGGACAGACTACTACGAGCAGTACTTC.

The V gene is TRBV5-1, the J gene TRBJ1-1; D remains ambiguous. Germline V gene data show CDR1 as SGHRS and CDR2 as YFSETQ. V was shortened by 0 bases and J by 4 bases, with 16 bases between the two germline ends. This CDR3 contains 16 residues. The CDR3 coding sequence is TGCGCCAGCAGCTTGGCCGAGGGAGGGTTCGGCACTGAAGCTTTCTTT. Protein sequence: CASSLAEGGFGTEAFF.

V is TRBV5-1 and J is TRBJ1-1; 10 bases match TRBD1. Trimming removed 3 bases from V and 4 bases from J; junction bases left unmatched: 6. Looked up from germline, CDR1 is SGHRS and CDR2 is YFSETQ. This CDR3 contains 15 residues. The CDR3 sequence: CASSSGQGPSTEAFF. The CDR3, as DNA: TGCGCCAGCAGCTCGGGACAGGGGCCGAGCACTGAAGCTTTCTTT.

The chain is built from TRBV6-6 and TRBJ2-5; D gene unclear. The CDR3 is made up of 11 amino acids. The ends were cut back, 2 bases at V and 4 bases at J, with 2 bases in the middle. Germline V lookup: CDR1 MNHNY, CDR2 SVGAGI (reference sequence). DNA for the CDR3: TGTGCCAGCAGTTACCGAGAGACCCAGTACTTC. This translates into CASSYRETQYF.

The chain carries TRBV25-1 and TRBJ2-3; D gene unclear. With 8 bases removed from V and 2 bases from J, the gap between germline ends came to 14 bases. Germline CDR1 MGHDK, CDR2 SYGVNS. CDR3 length: 14 residues. In DNA, the CDR3 is TGTGCCAGCCTTGACGGCTATTACACAGATACGCAGTATTTT. It yields the protein CASLDGYYTDTQYF.

The chain couples TRBV5-1 to TRBJ1-1, with D possibly being TRBD1 (6 bases). The V end lost 5 bases, the J end lost 3 bases, and 14 bases lay between the germline ends. Germline assignment: CDR1 SGHRS and CDR2 YFSETQ. There are 14 residues in the CDR3. CDR3 DNA sequence: TGCGCCAGCAGTACAGGGAACAGGGACACTGAAGCTTTCTTT. It translates to CASSTGNRDTEAFF.

The V call is TRBV2, the J call TRBJ2-1; 8 bases align to TRBD2. V shed 7 bases and J 11 bases; nucleotides not matched to a gene: 7. The germline V gene encodes CDR1 SNHLY and CDR2 FYNNEI. CDR3 length: 12 amino acids. The CDR3 here is CASTPGGAKQFF. The DNA of the CDR3 is TGTGCCAGCACCCCCGGGGGGGCTAAGCAGTTCTTC.

The chain uses TRBV19 and TRBJ2-4; the D is unclear. The V gene lost 1 base and the J gene lost 7 bases, with 8 bases spanning the gap. The CDR3 consists of 13 residues. Germline CDR1 reads LNHDA; CDR2 reads SQIVND (reference sequence). CDR3 coding DNA: TGTGCCAGTAGTATAGGACTGGCCAACATTCAGTACTTC. Translating gives CASSIGLANIQYF.

V and J are TRBV4-1 and TRBJ2-3, with a tentative D call TRBD2 (7 bases). CDR1 is MGHRA and CDR2 is YSYEKL in the germline V gene. The CDR3 spans 16 residues. Trimming took off 5 bases at V and 4 bases at J, with 19 bases between the two ends. The CDR3 region is CASSSSGGQSADTQYF. The CDR3 coding sequence is TGCGCCAGCAGCTCCTCCGGGGGGCAAAGCGCAGATACGCAGTATTTT.

This clone is a singleton in its sample. This chain connects TRBV4-2 to TRBJ1-4; 7 nucleotides agree with TRBD1. The CDR3 runs to 15 residues. The germline gives CDR1 LGHNA, CDR2 YNFKEQ. V lost 0 bases and J lost 4; bases outside the gene matches: 2. As DNA, the CDR3 is TGTGCCAGCAGCCAAGAGACAGGGATTAATGAAAAACTGTTTTTT. As protein: CASSQETGINEKLFF.

V is TRBV27 and J is TRBJ1-2, with D possibly matching TRBD1 (5 bases). Germline V gene lookup returns CDR1 MNHEY and CDR2 SMNVEV (reference sequence). The CDR3 covers 17 residues. Trimming shortened V by 3 bases and J by 8 bases, and 25 bases separated the two germline ends. The CDR3 nucleotides are TGTGCCAGCAGTTTGAGGGCGGGGGAGGTGGGAGTAGGAGGCTACACCTTC. Its translation is CASSLRAGEVGVGGYTF.

V gene TRBV6-5 combines with J gene TRBJ1-2, with a possible D match to TRBD1 (5 bases). The germline gives CDR1 MNHEY, CDR2 SVGAGI. With 6 bases removed from V and 5 bases from J, the gap between germline ends came to 16 bases. The CDR3 spans 14 residues. In nucleotides, the CDR3 is TGTGCCAGCAGCCTATGGGGGGGTGGGTATGGCTACACCTTC. It codes for CASSLWGGGYGYTF.